The clone carrying this T cell receptor beta chain has just a few counts. Its antigen is not known. From germline, CDR1 is KGHSY and CDR2 FQNENV. The ends lost 5 bases at V and 8 bases at J; junction bases unmatched: 12. The CDR3 contains 15 residues. A second PCR, run for about 7 to 11 cycles, used a sample-barcoded 5' primer plus a J-beta primer mix. TCRdb reprocessed the 5' RACE reads via MiXCR and lists one record per CDR3 protein. The table includes 450,000 to 650,000 distinct CDR3 sequences, 24% detected once. The data belong to a study of blood T cells in healthy people across ages. Findings and caveats of the study: Long-lived donors exceeded aged donors in naive CD4+ cells and diversity. Since the PBMCs were unsorted, naive and antigen-experienced cells could not be conclusively compared.

There were healthy Caucasian individuals from Russia, aged 6 to 90, serving as donors. The data also belong to a second study, concerning T cells of mothers and their children.

Sequenced input: blood. The TCR sequence derives from a boy younger than 18 in good health. V usage is TRBV16 and J usage is TRBJ1-5; 7 bases agree with TRBD1. The CDR3 coding sequence is TGTGCCAGCAGCTTCTTCGACAGGGTTGGAAAGCCCCAGCATTTT. It is translated as CASSFFDRVGKPQHF.